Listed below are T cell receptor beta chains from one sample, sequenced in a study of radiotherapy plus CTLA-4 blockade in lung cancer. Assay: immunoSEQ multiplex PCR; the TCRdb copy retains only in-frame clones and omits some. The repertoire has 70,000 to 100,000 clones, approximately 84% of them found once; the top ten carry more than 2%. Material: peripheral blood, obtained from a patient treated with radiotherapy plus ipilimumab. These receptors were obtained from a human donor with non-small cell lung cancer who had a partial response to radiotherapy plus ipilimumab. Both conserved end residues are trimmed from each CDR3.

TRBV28 ASSPPKGAEEKLF
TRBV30 AWSTGTPGNTIY
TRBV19 ASSIAVGSSYNEQF
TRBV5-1 ASRRGSDNEQF
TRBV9 ASSAAEGTSGRYTQY
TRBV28 ASSLFGGGYNEQF
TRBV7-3 ASSFGGGELF
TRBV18 ASSPPEGEPQH
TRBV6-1 ASSALSNEKLF
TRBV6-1 ASIPQGAAYGYT
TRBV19 ASSSLGQGELQPQH
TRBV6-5 ASSYGVSGTEAF
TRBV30 AWTRTSSGNTIY
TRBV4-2 ASSQVLGNSGNQPQH
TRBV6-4 ASSSTGVGTEAF
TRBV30 AFTGLAPGEQF
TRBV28 ASTYIDRDNQPQH
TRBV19 ASSRTGTSGSYEQY
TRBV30 ALQGSGYNEQF